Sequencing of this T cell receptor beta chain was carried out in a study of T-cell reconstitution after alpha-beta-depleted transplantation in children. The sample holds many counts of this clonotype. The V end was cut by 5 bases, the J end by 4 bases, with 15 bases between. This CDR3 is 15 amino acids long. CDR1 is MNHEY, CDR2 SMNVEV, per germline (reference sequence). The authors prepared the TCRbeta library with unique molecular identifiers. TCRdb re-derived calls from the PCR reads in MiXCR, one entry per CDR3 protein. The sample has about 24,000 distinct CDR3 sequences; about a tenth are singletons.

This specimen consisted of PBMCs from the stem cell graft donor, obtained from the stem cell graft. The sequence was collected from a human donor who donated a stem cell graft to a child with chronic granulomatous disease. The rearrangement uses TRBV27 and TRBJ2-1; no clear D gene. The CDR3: CASSIRGSLYNEQFF. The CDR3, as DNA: TGTGCCAGCAGTATCCGCGGCTCCCTGTACAATGAGCAGTTCTTC.